This T cell receptor (beta chain) was retrieved from a study of blood T cell repertoires in COVID-19. Study-wide context: PBMCs, B-cell-depleted T cells, or T cells were the source of the cDNA or gDNA that made up the material.

Methods used by the authors: The assay estimated nucleated cells by amplifying reference gene primers. The table came from immunoSEQ multiplex PCR; TCRdb's copy has only in-frame clones and leaves some out. The V and J calls and clone size were taken over from that table, and D and trimming were inferred from the DNA. Altogether some 180,000 clones are present, less than 90% being singletons, with the ten largest covering around 21%. Per germline, CDR1 WSHSY and CDR2 SAAADI. J was trimmed by 5 bases and V by 6 bases; bases with no gene match: 6. The CDR3 is 14 residues long. The source is a man between 65 and 85 years old with active or convalescent COVID-19. Sequencing was performed on peripheral blood. The gene calls are TRBV10-2 and TRBJ2-7, with 11 bases aligning to TRBD1. DNA of the CDR3: TGCGCCAGCAGGGGGGGACAGGGGGTCCACGAGCAGTACTTC. This gives the protein CASRGGQGVHEQYF.